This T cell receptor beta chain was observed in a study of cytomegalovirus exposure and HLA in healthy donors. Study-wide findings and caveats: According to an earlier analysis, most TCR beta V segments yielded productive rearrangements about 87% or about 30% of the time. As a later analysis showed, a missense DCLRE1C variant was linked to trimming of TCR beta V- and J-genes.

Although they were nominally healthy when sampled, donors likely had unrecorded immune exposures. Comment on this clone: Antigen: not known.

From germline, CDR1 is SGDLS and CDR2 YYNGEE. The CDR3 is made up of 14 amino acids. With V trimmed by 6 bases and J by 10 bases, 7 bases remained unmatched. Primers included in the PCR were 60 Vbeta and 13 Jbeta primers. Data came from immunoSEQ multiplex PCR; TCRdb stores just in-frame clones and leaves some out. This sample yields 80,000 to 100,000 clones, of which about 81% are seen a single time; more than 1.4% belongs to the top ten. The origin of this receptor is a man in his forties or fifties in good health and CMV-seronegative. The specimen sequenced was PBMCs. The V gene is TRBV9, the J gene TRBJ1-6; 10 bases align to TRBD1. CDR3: CASTGRDRGSPLHF. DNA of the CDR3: TGTGCCAGCACGGGGAGGGACAGGGGATCACCCCTCCACTTT.